These 21 T cell receptor beta chains were sequenced from one sample in a study of CD8 T cells in Susac syndrome (dated 2019 in TCRdb). To prepare the library, the immunoSEQ multiplex PCR assay was applied. RNA was extracted using the RNeasy kit, and roughly 0.5 to 1 ug of the RNA was reverse transcribed with random hexamers. The public reads were reanalyzed by TCRdb: fastp trimming at Q25, MiXCR alignment, in-frame beta chains only. Each CDR3 protein appears once, grouped with its most common genes and DNA. In all, the sample holds about 80,000 distinct CDR3 sequences, and roughly 96% of those were seen once. In total, the top ten clones hold around 0.41% of the sample. The sample was CD8+ T cells from PBMCs. Source of these receptors: a human donor with Susac syndrome.

The chain recombines TRBV15 with TRBJ1-5; 7 bases match TRBD1. This CDR3 has 15 amino acids. V gave up 5 bases and J gave up 1 base; unmatched junction bases: 5. Germline CDR1 LNHNV, CDR2 YYDKDF (reference sequence). Here the CDR3 DNA reads TGTGCCACCAGCCCAGGACAGGTCAGCAATCAGCCCCAGCATTTT. This encodes CATSPGQVSNQPQHF.

This CDR3 reads CASSQYSGSAREQYF. The CDR3, as DNA: TGTGCCAGCAGCCAATACTCCGGTAGTGCGCGAGAGCAGTACTTC. The rearrangement links TRBV14 to TRBJ2-7; D remains unclear. V lost 2 bases and J lost 7, with 18 bases in between. Germline values: CDR1 SGHDN, CDR2 FVKESK. CDR3 length: 15 residues.

This chain links TRBV30 with TRBJ2-3, with TRBD2 matching 9 bases. V lost 2 bases to trimming and J lost 4 bases; unmatched junction nucleotides: 10. The CDR3 runs to 16 residues. The germline V gene has CDR1 GTSNPN and CDR2 SVGIG (reference sequence). The CDR3 reads CAWSSRVAGDSDTQYF. In nucleotides, the CDR3 is TGTGCCTGGAGTTCCCGAGTAGCGGGAGACTCAGATACGCAGTATTTT.

The gene calls are TRBV30 and TRBJ2-7; D is possibly TRBD2 (7 bases). The CDR3 spans 12 residues. Germline V CDR1 and CDR2: GTSNPN, SVGIG (reference sequence). Between the trimmed V and J ends, which lost 8 bases and 4 bases, there was a span of 15 bases. The CDR3 coding sequence is TGTGCCGGGGCGGGGGCGAATTACGAGCAGTACTTC. This encodes CAGAGANYEQYF.

This chain connects TRBV7-9 to TRBJ2-7, with D possibly being TRBD1 or TRBD2 (6 bases each). CDR3 length: 12 amino acids. The V gene lost 1 base and the J gene lost 7 bases, with 8 bases spanning the gap. Germline V gives CDR1 SEHNR, CDR2 FQNEAQ (reference sequence). The CDR3 loop reads CASSLGRGEQYV. DNA of the CDR3: TGTGCCAGCAGCTTAGGGAGGGGGGAGCAGTACGTC.

The chain joins TRBV20-1 to TRBJ1-5; 9 nucleotides line up with TRBD1. With 6 bases clipped from V and 0 bases from J, the junction kept 6 bases outside the gene matches. The CDR3 runs to 15 residues. The germline CDR1 and CDR2 sequences are DFQATT and SNEGSKA (reference sequence). CDR3 in amino acids: CSADRTGDSNQPQHF. CDR3 coding DNA: TGCAGTGCCGACCGGACAGGGGATAGCAATCAGCCCCAGCATTTT.

The chain is built from TRBV20-1 and TRBJ2-7; D is possibly TRBD1 or TRBD2 (5 bases each). CDR3 length: 11 amino acids. Trimming shortened V by 6 bases and J by 3 bases, and 9 bases separated the two germline ends. Germline V gene lookup returns CDR1 DFQATT and CDR2 SNEGSKA (reference sequence). The CDR3 is CSAERGYEQYF. CDR3 sequence (DNA): TGCAGTGCGGAGAGGGGCTACGAGCAGTACTTC.

The gene calls are TRBV6-2 or TRBV6-3 and TRBJ1-1; D possibly corresponds to TRBD1 (6 bases). The length of the CDR3 is 13 residues. The V and J ends lost 2 bases and 8 bases respectively, with 12 bases between them. Germline V CDR1 and CDR2: MNHEY, SVGEGT. CDR3 nucleotide sequence: TGTGCCAGCAGTTACAGGCAGGGGAAGGAAGCTTTCTTT. Encoded protein: CASSYRQGKEAFF.

The chain joins TRBV14 to TRBJ1-5; the D gene is possibly TRBD1 (6 bases). V was shortened by 4 bases and J by 4 bases, with 11 bases between the two germline ends. CDR3 length: 14 residues. Germline V gene sequence: CDR1 SGHDN, CDR2 FVKESK. CDR3 protein: CASSLRGANQPQHF. The CDR3 nucleotides read TGTGCCAGCAGCCTGCGGGGGGCAAATCAGCCCCAGCATTTT. Filled out from reference TRBV14 and TRBJ1-5, the complete variable domain reads EAGVTQFPSHSVIEKGQTVTLRCDPISGHDNLYWYRRVMGKEIKFLLHFVKESKQDESGMPNNRFLAERTGGTYSTLKVQPAELEDSGVYFCASSLRGANQPQHFGDGTRLSIL.

The chain has TRBV20-1 and TRBJ2-7; 14 positions agree with TRBD2. Unmatched junction bases numbered 16, after V lost 3 bases and J lost 0 bases. Germline V CDR1 and CDR2: DFQATT, SNEGSKA (reference sequence). This CDR3 has 20 amino acids. The CDR3 sequence is CSARGKGTSGRGGLSYEQYF. The CDR3 DNA sequence: TGCAGTGCTAGGGGGAAAGGGACTAGCGGGAGAGGGGGGCTCTCCTACGAGCAGTACTTC.

The J gene is TRBJ2-1, the V gene TRBV20-1, with D hard to call. V was shortened by 6 bases and J by 6 bases, with 3 bases between the two germline ends. Per the germline V gene, CDR1 is DFQATT and CDR2 is SNEGSKA (reference sequence). This CDR3 comprises 9 residues. CDR3 DNA: TGCAGTGCCAGCAATGAGCAGTTCTTC. Its translation: CSASNEQFF.

The V call is TRBV7-9, the J call TRBJ1-5; 8 nucleotides match TRBD1. There are 14 residues in the CDR3. V gave up 7 bases and J gave up 8 bases; unmatched junction bases: 10. CDR1 and CDR2 from the germline V gene are SEHNR and FQNEAQ (reference sequence). The CDR3 is CASTTGAISEPQHF. CDR3 DNA sequence: TGTGCCAGCACGACAGGGGCGATATCAGAGCCCCAGCATTTT.

The V and J genes are TRBV25-1 and TRBJ2-1; 8 bases line up with TRBD1. CDR1 MGHDK and CDR2 SYGVNS come from the germline V gene. V trimming: 4 bases; J trimming: 9 bases; junction bases outside the gene matches: 8. CDR3 size: 14 residues. CDR3 sequence reads: CASSVTGVNGEQFF. The CDR3 coding sequence is TGTGCCAGCAGTGTGACAGGGGTGAACGGTGAGCAGTTCTTC.

This sequence joins TRBV6-2 or TRBV6-3 and TRBJ1-6; 8 bases align to TRBD1. Germline V gives CDR1 MNHEY, CDR2 SVGEGT. The length of the CDR3 is 15 residues. Germline trimming cut 4 bases from V and 7 bases from J; bases unmatched to any gene: 6. The CDR3 bases are TGTGCCAGCAGTTTACGGGACAGGACCAATTCACCCCTCCACTTT. Translation gives CASSLRDRTNSPLHF.

This clonotype occurred once. J is TRBJ2-1 and V is TRBV9; possibly TRBD1 for D (5 bases). Deletions cut 4 bases from V and 10 bases from J, with 12 bases between. Germline-derived CDR1 and CDR2 are SGDLS and YYNGEE. The CDR3 has 12 residues. This chain's CDR3 is CASSLGELEQFF. CDR3 nucleotide sequence: TGTGCCAGCAGCTTAGGGGAACTCGAGCAGTTCTTC.

J is TRBJ1-5 and V is TRBV5-6; D possibly corresponds to TRBD1 (5 bases). Germline V CDR1 and CDR2: SGHDT, YYEEEE. Trimming shortened V by 4 bases and J by 5 bases, and 16 bases separated the two germline ends. This CDR3 has 15 residues. CDR3 sequence reads: CASSPGVGEDQPQHF. CDR3 DNA: TGTGCCAGCAGCCCGGGGGTCGGGGAGGATCAGCCCCAGCATTTT.

This clonotype was seen a single time. V is TRBV4-3 and J is TRBJ2-7; perhaps TRBD2 as D (6 bases). Germline assignment: CDR1 LGHNA and CDR2 YSLEER. V dropped 0 bases and J dropped 4 bases, with 13 bases sitting between them. The CDR3 sequence is 15 residues long. CDR3 coding DNA: TGCGCCAGCAGCCAAGAGTTCGCGGGATATTACGAGCAGTACTTC. Its translation: CASSQEFAGYYEQYF.

This chain links TRBV29-1 with TRBJ2-1, with 9 bases lining up with TRBD1. This CDR3 is built from 15 residues. CDR1 and CDR2 (germline): SQVTM, ANQGSEA. J lost 4 bases, V lost 3 bases, and 7 bases had no gene match. CDR3 residues: CSVDLTGGKYNEQFF. In DNA, the CDR3 is TGCAGCGTTGACTTAACAGGGGGCAAGTACAATGAGCAGTTCTTC.

The rearrangement links TRBV20-1 to TRBJ2-7; 9 positions agree with TRBD2. The V segment lost 3 bases and the J segment 2 bases; nucleotides outside the gene matches: 8. Germline lookup yields CDR1 DFQATT and CDR2 SNEGSKA (reference sequence). This CDR3 comprises 15 residues. This CDR3 is CSASEDPSGAYEQYF. Written as DNA, the CDR3 is TGCAGTGCTAGTGAGGATCCTAGCGGGGCCTACGAGCAGTACTTC.

The rearrangement links TRBV5-1 to TRBJ2-3; D is unclear. Deletions cut 1 base from V and 3 bases from J, with 12 bases between. The CDR3 covers 15 residues. Germline CDR1 reads SGHRS; CDR2 reads YFSETQ. The CDR3 DNA reads as TGCGCCAGCAGCTTGAAGGGTTACGGGACAGATACGCAGTATTTT. Protein sequence: CASSLKGYGTDTQYF.

The chain couples TRBV10-3 to TRBJ2-7; D is uncertain. This CDR3 region has 14 residues. V lost 3 bases to trimming and J lost 1 base, with 10 bases between them. In germline, CDR1 is ENHRY, CDR2 SYGVKD. The CDR3 sequence is CAISDMGGSYEQYF. In nucleotides, the CDR3 is TGTGCCATCAGTGACATGGGCGGATCCTACGAGCAGTACTTC.